Here is one TCR beta chain with its context. The target of this receptor is not known. Qualities for individual bases were not recorded, and no much larger clone is one base off. CD8 naive samples consisted of CD45RO-negative cells that were positively selected for CCR7, yielding a CD45RA+CCR7+ population without TemRA cells. The donors were healthy, HIV-negative adults with no recently reported acute infections or vaccinations. All donors were Caucasian adults living in Nashville, Tennessee, USA. After blood collection by leukapheresis, PBMCs were isolated using Ficoll-Histopaque density gradient centrifugation and then cryopreserved in the vapor phase of liquid nitrogen. Analytical flow cytometry was used to check the purity and quantity of each magnetically sorted T cell population. From each sorted fraction, genomic DNA was isolated and quantified by UV absorbance on a Nanodrop 2000c. This sample stems from a study of shared clonotypes between healthy human individuals (dated by TCRdb to 2020 to 2022). Regarding the complete study: The cohort comprised two women and a few men aged 18 to 49 years. The study deeply sequenced blood TCR repertoires of several healthy adults to estimate repertoire size and the extent of clonotype sharing between individuals. Each donor's leukapheresis produced roughly between roughly 0.85 and 9.5 billion PBMCs. To increase sequencing depth and limit assay-specific biases, different laboratories used diverse techniques to prepare libraries and sequence TCR repertoires. For each donor, CD4 naive and CD4 memory were each given three plates, CD8 naive was given two plates, and CD8 memory was given one plate.

The paper as a whole reports these results and caveats: Even with the large sequencing depth, rarefaction of the sorted-subset datasets indicated that sequencing was incomplete. Pairwise subsampling indicated that sequencing depth was expected to affect the degree of clonotype sharing among donors. Clonotypes shared by all four sorted-subset donors showed higher generation probabilities than non-shared clonotypes. The small number of donors limited the genetic and exposure-history diversity represented. Estimated clonotype richness was generally larger for naive than for memory subsets. Only blood was sampled, and tissue TCR repertoires likely differ from those in blood. Sharing across a few donors was observed for about 5% of naive CD4, less than 4% of naive CD8, around 2.5% of memory CD4, and less than 0.45% of memory CD8 clonotypes.

CDR3 length: 13 amino acids, cysteine to phenylalanine. Only the CDR3 part of the read is kept: 39 bases, read in frame from the first base. From a lookup of the germline V gene, CDR1 and CDR2 are SQVTM and ANQGSEA. V is reduced by 2 bases and J by 1 base, leaving a spacing of 8 bases between them. Using the deep immunoSEQ assay, TCR CDR3 regions were amplified from genomic DNA by multiplex PCR. For each cell subset, the extracted genomic DNA was distributed evenly across all wells of several immunoSEQ 96-well plates, and each plate served as one replicate. For sorted subsets, roughly 200 ng of genomic DNA, equivalent to roughly 33,000 T cell genomes, went into each replicate PCR. The purified libraries were quantified using a Qubit 3.0 fluorometer, sized with a Bioanalyzer 2100, and then quantified again using the KAPA Library Quantification kit. A separate single-read 150-cycle Illumina NextSeq 550 flow cell was used to sequence each immunoSEQ 96-well plate. The authors processed their data as follows. Because the immunoSEQ output included only junctional sequences and no quality scores, the filtering could not be the same as the filtering used for full-length reads. To assign V/J genes and CDR3, sequences were annotated using PyIR, a Python wrapper for IgBLAST v1.9, with IMGT germline references. Reads with weak V/J assignments (E-value above 1e-6), missing CDR3, stop codons, out-of-frame junctions, or ambiguous translated residues were removed. V3J clonotypes were defined as sequences sharing the same inferred V gene, J gene, and CDR3 amino acid sequence. The percentage overlap between two repertoires was calculated by dividing the number of shared unique clonotypes by the size of the smaller repertoire. Richness of each repertoire was evaluated using RTK rarefaction, the Chao1 estimator, and Recon v2.1 estimates of unobserved clonotypes. For all TCRbeta clonotypes obtained by the gDNA method from a handful of donors, generation probabilities were computed with OLGA. The table comes from immuneACCESS by way of TCRdb, which keeps in-frame sequences with V and J called. Part of the clones is missing from these tables; in studies checked, under half for an unresolved V gene and the rest for unknown reasons. The V and J calls and clone size come from that table; D and trimming were worked out from the DNA. This sample gives about 2.2 million clones in total; around 93% of them show up just once. Approximately 1.6% of the sample is taken by the ten largest.

Sequenced sample: naive CD8+ T cells from PBMCs. The cell subset or site label of this sample denotes: CD45RA+CCR7+. The origin of this receptor is a young man in good health. Some clones in this sample may be carry-over from other donors' samples. The sequence is built from TRBV29-1 and TRBJ1-1; TRBD1 is a weak D gene call, 5 bases matching. The CDR3 region has the sequence CSVELGGNTEAFF. The DNA sequence is TGCAGCGTTGAATTGGGGGGGAACACTGAAGCTTTCTTT.